The 5 T cell receptor beta chains listed next were all sequenced from one sample in a study of CD8 T cells in ankylosing spondylitis. In TCRdb, the 5' RACE reads were re-called with MiXCR into one record per CDR3 protein. The table includes around 230,000 distinct CDR3 sequences, 7.5% to 9.5% detected once. Sequences were obtained from blood, either unsorted or a sorted T cell fraction (not recorded which). The receptors were gathered from a female donor with ankylosing spondylitis or in good health (not recorded which).

The chain links TRBV6-1 to TRBJ1-2; 7 nucleotides match TRBD1. V was pared by 5 bases and J by 7 bases, with 7 bases of the junction left unmatched. CDR1 MNHNS and CDR2 SASEGT come from the germline V gene. The CDR3 spans 13 residues. The CDR3 DNA follows: TGTGCCAGCAGTAGAAGCAGGGGGGCTGGCTACACCTTC. Translated, it gives CASSRSRGAGYTF.

This clonotype is categorized as large (0.1 to 1%). The chain joins TRBV3-1 to TRBJ2-7; 7 bases are shared with TRBD2. The length of the CDR3 is 14 residues. Looked up from germline, CDR1 is LGHDT and CDR2 is YNNKEL (reference sequence). The J segment lost 3 bases and the V segment lost 5 bases, leaving 7 bases of the junction unmatched. CDR3 bases: TGTGCCAGCAGCGTGCTGGCGGGAGACTACGAGCAGTACTTC. Its protein product is CASSVLAGDYEQYF.

This clonotype was recorded many times. The rearrangement uses TRBV4-3 and TRBJ2-1, with a weak D call TRBD2 (7 bases). V was cut by 0 bases and J by 7 bases, with 10 bases left in between. Per germline, CDR1 LGHNA and CDR2 YSLEER. The CDR3 length is 14 residues. This CDR3 is CASSQDRGGNEQFF. The CDR3 region has the DNA TGCGCCAGCAGCCAAGATAGGGGGGGAAATGAGCAGTTCTTC.

Of note for this clonotype: A read error is possible here, since a much larger clone lies one base away. The chain uses TRBV18 and TRBJ2-7, with D unresolved. The length of the CDR3 is 13 residues. Germline CDR1 is KGHSH and CDR2 is LQKENI. The CDR3 loop is CASSPLESCEQYF. The DNA of the CDR3 is TGTGCCAGCTCACCTCTAGAGTCCTGCGAGCAGTACTTC.

This clonotype was observed a few times. The rearrangement joins TRBV7-9 to TRBJ1-2; TRBD1 matches 11 bases. CDR1 and CDR2 (germline): SEHNR, FQNEAQ (reference sequence). The CDR3 length is 13 residues. V lost 5 bases and J lost 7; bases outside the gene matches: 3. CDR3 in amino acids: CASSPGQGVGYTF. DNA of the CDR3: TGTGCCAGCAGCCCGGGACAGGGGGTTGGCTACACCTTC.